Sequencing of this TCR beta chain was carried out in a study of control samples from healthy donors and cancer patients. TCRdb's copy holds only in-frame clones and misses some; the assay was immunoSEQ multiplex PCR. This table has about 45,000 clones, under 95% appearing once. V shed 5 bases, J shed 7 bases, and the junction held 9 bases outside the gene matches. CDR3 size: 14 residues. The germline V gene has CDR1 SGHVS and CDR2 FQNEAQ. V usage is TRBV7-8 and J usage is TRBJ1-2; 8 bases map to TRBD1. The sequence was obtained from a woman aged 40-49 years with head and neck cancer. Sequencing used PBMCs. CDR3 nucleotide sequence: TGTGCCAGCAGCCCATGGGACAGGCAGGCTGGCTACACCTTC. Its protein is CASSPWDRQAGYTF.